The entry below describes one T cell receptor beta chain. Participants spanned ages about 18 to 100 years and resided in around 25 US areas. This entry is derived from a study of blood T cell repertoires in COVID-19. Overall study: Samples of COVID-19 (acute and convalescent) were obtained from the United States, Italy and Spain. PBMCs, B-cell-depleted T cells, or T cells were the source of the cDNA or gDNA that made up the material.

TCRdb keeps only in-frame clones here, not all; method: immunoSEQ multiplex PCR. The sample lists fewer than 250,000 clones; just over 85% were seen once. The sample consisted of PBMCs or T cells enriched from blood (not recorded which). The clonotype comes from a woman between 50 and 59 years old with acute COVID-19.

The CDR3 here is CASSQASDWPYEQYF. In DNA form, the CDR3 reads TGCGCCAGCAGCCAGGCATCGGACTGGCCCTACGAGCAGTACTTC. J is TRBJ2-7 and V is TRBV4-3; possibly TRBD2 for D (5 bases). Deletions cut 3 bases from V and 2 bases from J, with 14 bases between. There are 15 residues in the CDR3. The V gene's germline CDR1 is LGHNA and CDR2 YSLEER.